A selection of T cell receptor beta chains follows, all from one sample in a study of regulatory T cells in long-lasting Graves disease. TCRdb re-called the multiplex PCR reads through MiXCR, storing one row per CDR3 protein. The data contain about 470,000 distinct CDR3 sequences, about a fifth of them seen just once; the ten biggest clones take up roughly 8%. The sample here was peripheral blood mononuclear cells (PBMCs), taken when the disease was refractory, from a patient treated with antithyroid drugs. All receptors come from a female donor with Graves disease. CDR3s include the opening cysteine and the closing phenylalanine or tryptophan. D genes are given only for firm matches. Size is stated for part of the rows, as once, few or many counts, or as a class when the clone is expanded.

>TRBJ1-5|TRBD1|.|TRBV27
TGTGCCAGCAGTTCCGGGACAGGGCCCCATCAGCCCCAGCATTTT
CASSSGTGPHQPQHF
>TRBJ2-2|.|.|TRBV4-1
TGCGCCAGCAGCCCCTTATCCGACTCAAACACCGGGGAGCTGTTTTTT
CASSPLSDSNTGELFF
>TRBJ2-7|TRBD2|.|TRBV27
TGTGCCAGCGCCCCTTGGGCGGGAGTCCGGGGCGAGCAGTACTTC
CASAPWAGVRGEQYF
>TRBJ2-4|TRBD1|few|TRBV29-1
TGCAGCGCCAGAACCGGGACAGGGGGCTGGTCCAAAAACATTCAGTACTTC
CSARTGTGGWSKNIQYF
>TRBJ1-2|.|many|TRBV11-2
TGTGCCAGCAGCTTCGGCGGAACAGGCAACTATGGCTACACCTTC
CASSFGGTGNYGYTF
>TRBJ2-5|TRBD2|.|TRBV24-1
TGTGCCACCAGTGCTCTAGCGGGAGTTGAGACCCAGTACTTC
CATSALAGVETQYF
>TRBJ2-7|TRBD2|.|TRBV6-2/TRBV6-3
TGTGCCAGCAGCGTCCGGACTAGCCCTTACTACGAGCAGTACTTC
CASSVRTSPYYEQYF
>TRBJ2-6|.|.|TRBV29-1
TGCAGCCCGTCAGGGGGGGCCTCTGGGGCCGACGTCCTGACTTTC
CSPSGGASGADVLTF
>TRBJ2-5|.|many|TRBV24-1
TGTGCCACCAGTGATTTAGGAGAGACCCAGTACTTC
CATSDLGETQYF
>TRBJ2-7|.|few|TRBV7-2
TGTGCCAGCAGCTTAGACAGATCAAGAACCTACGAGCAGTACTTC
CASSLDRSRTYEQYF
>TRBJ2-5|TRBD2|.|TRBV5-1
TGCGCCAGCAGCTTGCCTAGCGGAGAGACCCGGTACTTC
CASSLPSGETRYF
>TRBJ1-2|.|.|TRBV4-1
TGCGCCAGCAGCCAGACGATTGCGGAGTATGGCTACACCTTC
CASSQTIAEYGYTF
>TRBJ2-1|.|.|TRBV29-1
TGCAGCGTGGAACCTAGAGGGATTTCCAATGAGCAGTTCTTC
CSVEPRGISNEQFF
>TRBJ1-6|.|few|TRBV6-1
TGTGCCAGCAGTAACCGATTGAGTGGGGATTCACCCCTCCACTTT
CASSNRLSGDSPLHF
>TRBJ2-5|TRBD2|many|TRBV28
TGTGCCAGCAGTTTCCACGACGCGGGGGGAGAGACCCAGTACTTC
CASSFHDAGGETQYF
>TRBJ1-5|.|few|TRBV7-9
TGTGCCAGCAGCTTAGTCAGGTTCCCTACAACTGGCAATCAGCCCCAGCATTTT
CASSLVRFPTTGNQPQHF
>TRBJ2-7|.|.|TRBV5-1
TGCGCCAGCAGCTTGGGGGGCTATTACTACGAGCAGTACTTC
CASSLGGYYYEQYF
>TRBJ2-7|.|many|TRBV6-1
TGTGCCAGCGGGGACTACGAGCAGTACTTC
CASGDYEQYF
>TRBJ2-7|TRBD2|few|TRBV27
TGTGCCAGCAGTTTAGGGTCTAGCGGACTTTCCTACGAGCAGTACTTC
CASSLGSSGLSYEQYF
>TRBJ2-7|TRBD2|few|TRBV6-1
TGTGCCAGCAGTGCTAGCGGTACCCCCTACGAGCAGTACTTC
CASSASGTPYEQYF
>TRBJ2-7|.|.|TRBV5-1
TGCGCCAGCAGCTTTTCCCCGGACGGATCTTTGGAGCAGTACTTC
CASSFSPDGSLEQYF
>TRBJ2-7|.|many|TRBV9
TGTGCCAGCAGCGTAGACAGAACCTCCTACGAGCAGTACTTC
CASSVDRTSYEQYF
>TRBJ1-4|.|.|TRBV30
TGTGCCTCGGAAGGTCGGCGAGGAAAACTGTTTTTT
CASEGRRGKLFF
>TRBJ2-2|.|.|TRBV9
TGTGCCAGCGCCTTTTTAAGGGGTCCGAACACCGGGGAGCTGTTTTTT
CASAFLRGPNTGELFF
>TRBJ2-1|TRBD2|.|TRBV19
TGTGCCACCGGAGGGGCGGGAGTCAGAGAGCAGTTCTTC
CATGGAGVREQFF
>TRBJ2-7|.|few|TRBV11-1
TGTGCCAGCAGCTTAACGCCGGAGACCTACGAGCAGTACTTC
CASSLTPETYEQYF
>TRBJ2-7|TRBD2|many|TRBV6-1
TGTGCCAGCAAGTCTAGCGGACGACCAGGTCCCTACGAGCAGTACTTC
CASKSSGRPGPYEQYF
>TRBJ2-6|.|few|TRBV7-9
TGTGCCAGCAGCCCACGGAGGGGTATCTCTGGGGCCAACGTCCTGACTTTC
CASSPRRGISGANVLTF
>TRBJ2-7|.|many|TRBV7-2
TGTGCCAGCAGCTTAGTTAGCAGGGACTACGAGCAGTACTTC
CASSLVSRDYEQYF
>TRBJ1-1|TRBD1|.|TRBV6-9
TGTGCCAGCAGTTACTCTACCACAGGGGCTCGGGACACTGAAGCTTTCTTT
CASSYSTTGARDTEAFF
>TRBJ1-2|TRBD1|many|TRBV24-1
TGTGCCACCAGAGGGACAGCTAACTATGGCTACACCTTC
CATRGTANYGYTF
>TRBJ1-5|.|once|TRBV30
TGTGCCTGGAGCGTACTATCAGATCAGCCCCAGCATTTT
CAWSVLSDQPQHF
>TRBJ1-5|.|many|TRBV6-1
TGTGCCAGCAGTGCCCCGACAGATAGCAATCAGCCCCAGCATTTT
CASSAPTDSNQPQHF
>TRBJ2-2|TRBD2|few|TRBV29-1
TGCAGCGTTGTTGGACTAGCGGGAAACACCGGGGAGCTGTTTTTT
CSVVGLAGNTGELFF
>TRBJ2-1|.|.|TRBV7-6
TGTGCCAGCAGCTTTAGGCTCAGAGATGAGCAGTTCTTC
CASSFRLRDEQFF
>TRBJ2-7|.|few|TRBV6-1
TGTGCCAGCACCGGTCCCTCCTACGAGCAGTGCTTC
CASTGPSYEQCF
>TRBJ1-1|.|few|TRBV7-9
TGTGCCAGCAGCTTAGGAGGCAATGAAGCTTTCTTT
CASSLGGNEAFF
>TRBJ2-2|TRBD1|few|TRBV20-1
TGCAGTGCTAGGGGACAGCAGCTTAACACCGGGGAGCTGTTTTTT
CSARGQQLNTGELFF
>TRBJ1-2|TRBD1|few|TRBV7-9
TGTGCCAGCAGCTTAGGGACAGGGGGCGCCTATGGCTACACCTTC
CASSLGTGGAYGYTF
>TRBJ1-1|TRBD1|many|TRBV6-1
TGTGCCAGCAGACTTAGGGACAGTCTTGGCACTGAAGCTTTCTTT
CASRLRDSLGTEAFF
>TRBJ2-2|.|.|TRBV5-1
TGCGCCAGCAGCTTGGCCGGGTTCCCAGCAATAAACACCGGGGAGCTGTTTTTT
CASSLAGFPAINTGELFF
>TRBJ2-6|TRBD1|.|TRBV20-1
TGCAGTGCTCCACAGGGGAGCGGGGCCAACGTCCTGACTTTC
CSAPQGSGANVLTF
>TRBJ1-1|TRBD1|.|TRBV25-1
TGTGCCAGCAGGGGATGGGACAGGGGCCCCGGAGAGACTGAAGCTTTCTTT
CASRGWDRGPGETEAFF
>TRBJ2-2|TRBD2|few|TRBV7-3
TGTGCCAGCAGCTCCCCGGGAGGCGGGGAGCTGTTTTTT
CASSSPGGGELFF
>TRBJ1-5|.|once|TRBV19
TGTGCCAGTAGACGGGACTCAGGGAGCAATCAGCCCCAGCATTTT
CASRRDSGSNQPQHF
>TRBJ2-7|.|many|TRBV7-9
TGTGCCAGCAGCTCATCAAGGGGACCTATCTACGAGCAGTACTTC
CASSSSRGPIYEQYF
>TRBJ1-6|.|few|TRBV7-2
TGTGCCATCGACTCGGGGGTTTCACCCCTCCACTTT
CAIDSGVSPLHF
>TRBJ1-6|.|few|TRBV6-2/TRBV6-3
TGTGCCAGCAGTTACGAGGGGTCCGGGTTTGGTCCTCAGTATAATTCACCCCTCCACTTT
CASSYEGSGFGPQYNSPLHF
>TRBJ2-5|.|many|TRBV15
TGTGCCACCAGCAGAGATTTGAGGGAGACCCAGTACTTC
CATSRDLRETQYF
>TRBJ1-2|.|.|TRBV4-1
TGCGCCAGCAGCCAAGAGCCAGGCGATTCATATGGCTACACCTTC
CASSQEPGDSYGYTF
>TRBJ2-2|TRBD2|many|TRBV12-3/TRBV12-4
TGTGCCAGCAGTTTGAGGCGGGAGATCGGCGGGGAGCTGTTTTTT
CASSLRREIGGELFF
>TRBJ1-2|.|many|TRBV6-2/TRBV6-3
TGTGCCAGCAGTGAAGCTGGCGGGTTTGGCTACACCTTC
CASSEAGGFGYTF